This TCR beta chain came from a study of shared clonotypes between healthy human individuals. J gave up 3 bases and V 3 bases, and 3 bases lay outside the gene matches. The germline gives CDR1 MNHEY, CDR2 SMNVEV (reference sequence). The CDR3 has 15 amino acids. Generated by immunoSEQ multiplex PCR, the TCRdb table keeps only in-frame clones and is missing some. This table holds approximately 600,000 clones, about 95% found once. CD8 cells regarded as naive lacked CD45RO, were positively chosen for CCR7, and omitted terminally differentiated effector memory CD45RA+ cells. Input material: naive CD8+ T cells sorted from blood. The origin of this receptor is a woman in her 30s in good health. The chain links TRBV27 to TRBJ2-7; 12 bases map to TRBD2. In DNA form, the CDR3 reads TGTGCCAGCAGTTTGCTAGCGGGAGGGGACTACGAGCAGTACTTC. Its translation: CASSLLAGGDYEQYF.